This T cell receptor (beta chain) is from a study of radiotherapy plus CTLA-4 blockade in lung cancer. The germline V gene has CDR1 SGHVS and CDR2 FNYEAQ. Trimming at V came to 3 bases and at J to 2 bases, leaving 10 bases not matched to a gene. The CDR3 extends over 17 amino acids. Sequencing used immunoSEQ multiplex PCR; TCRdb keeps in-frame clones, though not all of them. Of 65,000 to 85,000 clones listed, around 77% are singletons. The clonotype originates from a human donor with non-small cell lung cancer whose response to radiotherapy plus ipilimumab could not be evaluated. Some clones in this sample may be carry-over from other donors' samples. J is TRBJ2-3 and V is TRBV7-6, with 8 bases fitting TRBD1. The input for sequencing was peripheral blood, taken from a patient treated with radiotherapy plus ipilimumab. The CDR3 DNA reads as TGTGCCAGCAGCTTGGCTCGGGACAGGAATCCCACAGATACGCAGTATTTT. Translation: CASSLARDRNPTDTQYF.